This T cell receptor (beta chain) was sequenced for a study of T cell responses to AZD1222 COVID-19 vaccine. Broader study findings: Nearly half of spike-specific TCRs reportedly target variant regions that are unmutated in the B.1.351 and B.1.1.7 variants.

The method was immunoSEQ multiplex PCR; TCRdb's version includes in-frame clones alone and lacks a portion of them. The sample carries more than 120,000 clones, roughly 87% recorded once. The V gene's germline CDR1 is SGHRS and CDR2 YFSETQ. V lost 0 bases, J lost 4 bases, and 11 bases lay in between. This CDR3 comprises 14 residues. This clone was recorded a few times. The antigen is unknown. The receptor was isolated from an adult who received the AZD1222 COVID-19 vaccine. The chain links TRBV5-1 to TRBJ2-7; D is perhaps TRBD2 (6 bases). The specimen comprised peripheral blood, sampled 28 days after the second AZD1222 dose. The CDR3 loop is CASSLGEDGYEQYF. The DNA of the CDR3 is TGCGCCAGCAGCTTGGGGGAGGATGGATACGAGCAGTACTTC.